This TCR beta chain was sequenced in a study of shared clonotypes between healthy human individuals. This clone was recorded only once. Its specificity is not known. Some clones are missing from TCRdb's copy, which holds only in-frame ones; the method was immunoSEQ multiplex PCR. In the table there are 300,000 to 350,000 clones, more than 60% of which are singletons. Trimming shortened V by 4 bases and J by 2 bases, and 6 bases separated the two germline ends. This CDR3 has 12 amino acids. The germline V gene encodes CDR1 MNHNS and CDR2 SASEGT. Whole-study results and caveats: It was the non-shared clonotypes that had lower generation probabilities than clonotypes shared by all four donors.

Source material: memory CD4+ T cells sorted from blood. The sample's subset: CD45RA-negative fraction. The rearrangement links TRBV6-1 to TRBJ2-7, with D unclear. This TCR derives from a man aged 25 to 40 in good health. As DNA, the CDR3 is TGTGCCAGCAGTGGTGGCCCCTACGAGCAGTACTTC. Translation gives CASSGGPYEQYF.